The rows below give T cell receptor beta chains drawn from one sample of a study of T cell repertoires in cytomegalovirus infection. TCRdb fed the reads into MiXCR, producing one record per CDR3 protein. The top ten clones hold about 14% of a sample with approximately 910,000 distinct CDR3 sequences, about a third of them seen once. The antigens these receptors bind are not known. The sequencing here drew on cultured CD8+ T cells from PBMCs, taken from culture after CMV antigen stimulation. The receptors were sampled from a human donor in good health (CMV status not recorded). Some clones in this sample may be carry-over from other donors' samples. Each CDR3 is given with its conserved first and last residue. Each record gives: V gene, clone size, D gene, J gene, CDR3 protein, CDR3 DNA. D genes are given only for firm matches. The size entry is marked missing in some rows and otherwise reads once, few, many or a size class.

>TRBV12-3/TRBV12-4|few|TRBD1|TRBJ2-1
CASSPDRGDEQFF
TGTGCCAGCAGCCCGGACAGGGGGGATGAGCAGTTCTTC
>TRBV19|.|.|TRBJ1-5
CASSTTDRRDQPQHF
TGTGCCAGTAGTACTACCGACCGGAGGGATCAGCCCCAGCATTTT
>TRBV6-5|few|.|TRBJ1-1
CASSSLVGTEAFF
TGTGCCAGCAGTTCCCTCGTAGGCACTGAAGCTTTCTTT
>TRBV9|few|.|TRBJ2-1
CASSGPLVTEIVYNEQFF
TGTGCCAGCAGCGGACCTTTAGTGACAGAGATAGTATACAATGAGCAGTTCTTC
>TRBV19|few|.|TRBJ2-7
CASSMTPSEREQYF
TGTGCCAGTAGTATGACGCCGAGCGAGAGGGAGCAGTACTTC
>TRBV19|few|.|TRBJ1-1
CASSAGQFLYTEAFF
TGTGCCAGTAGTGCTGGACAATTCCTTTACACTGAAGCTTTCTTT
>TRBV12-3/TRBV12-4|few|.|TRBJ1-2
CASTMDSFINYGYTF
TGTGCCAGCACCATGGACTCTTTTATCAACTATGGCTACACCTTC
>TRBV5-1|.|.|TRBJ2-2
CASNLRFSNTGELFF
TGCGCCAGCAACCTACGGTTCTCCAACACCGGGGAGCTGTTTTTT
>TRBV7-2|many|.|TRBJ2-1
CASTPGGEQFF
TGTGCCAGCACCCCCGGGGGTGAGCAGTTCTTC
>TRBV27|few|.|TRBJ1-3
CASSFGVSGNTIYF
TGTGCCAGCAGTTTCGGAGTCTCTGGAAACACCATATATTTT
>TRBV12-3/TRBV12-4|few|.|TRBJ2-3
CASSFYTTRGDTDTQYF
TGTGCCAGCAGTTTCTACACTACTAGGGGGGATACAGATACGCAGTATTTT
>TRBV5-4|once|.|TRBJ1-1
CVSTADSNTEAFF
TGTGTCAGCACCGCGGACAGCAACACTGAAGCTTTCTTT
>TRBV27|.|.|TRBJ2-7
CASKVGTSSYEQYF
TGTGCCAGCAAAGTTGGGACAAGCTCCTACGAGCAGTACTTC
>TRBV20-1|few|.|TRBJ2-7
CSARGHFSSYEQYF
TGCAGTGCTAGAGGGCATTTTAGCTCCTACGAGCAGTACTTC
>TRBV6-5|few|TRBD2|TRBJ2-1
CASSYGLAGVNEQFF
TGTGCCAGCAGTTACGGACTAGCGGGGGTTAATGAGCAGTTCTTC
>TRBV6-6|few|.|TRBJ2-3
CASRPPSDPRNTQYF
TGTGCCAGCAGACCCCCTAGCGATCCCAGGAATACGCAGTATTTT
>TRBV27|.|.|TRBJ1-2
CASFAAPYGYTF
TGTGCCAGTTTTGCGGCTCCGTATGGCTACACCTTC
>TRBV6-1|many|TRBD1|TRBJ1-5
CASSNRGQDNQPQHF
TGTGCCAGCAGTAACAGGGGGCAGGACAATCAGCCCCAGCATTTT
>TRBV7-6|.|TRBD1|TRBJ1-2
CASSLEQGGGYTF
TGTGCCAGCAGCTTAGAACAGGGGGGCGGCTACACCTTC
>TRBV6-6|.|TRBD1|TRBJ2-7
CATGSTGASHEQYF
TGTGCCACAGGGAGTACAGGGGCGTCCCACGAGCAGTACTTC
>TRBV24-1|few|TRBD1|TRBJ1-1
CATSDGAGTGEAFF
TGTGCCACCAGTGATGGTGCCGGGACAGGGGAAGCTTTCTTT
>TRBV9|.|TRBD1|TRBJ1-2
CASSVTKGQVNYGYTF
TGTGCCAGCAGCGTAACAAAGGGACAGGTCAACTATGGCTACACCTTC
>TRBV3-1|few|.|TRBJ1-4
CASSQEINKGGRMEKLFF
TGTGCCAGCAGCCAAGAGATCAATAAGGGCGGGAGGATGGAAAAACTGTTTTTT
>TRBV7-6|.|TRBD1|TRBJ1-2
CASSQGAEGAPSYTF
TGTGCCAGCAGCCAGGGGGCCGAGGGGGCGCCCAGCTACACCTTC
>TRBV7-9|few|TRBD1|TRBJ1-1
CASSSDRSYTEAFF
TGTGCCAGCAGCTCGGACAGGAGTTACACTGAAGCTTTCTTT
>TRBV7-9|many|.|TRBJ2-3
CASRLPGTDTQYF
TGTGCCAGCAGACTTCCCGGCACAGATACGCAGTATTTT
>TRBV28|once|.|TRBJ1-4
CASSKTLTHRPPNEKLFF
TGTGCCAGCAGCAAAACCTTAACTCATCGTCCCCCTAATGAAAAACTGTTTTTT
>TRBV7-9|.|TRBD1|TRBJ1-5
CASSLARDSYNQPQHF
TGTGCCAGCAGCTTAGCCCGGGACAGCTACAATCAGCCCCAGCATTTT
>TRBV5-1|few|TRBD2|TRBJ2-1
CASSLKPSGGPSYNEQFF
TGCGCCAGCAGCTTGAAACCTAGCGGGGGGCCATCTTACAATGAGCAGTTCTTC
>TRBV7-9|few|.|TRBJ1-2
CASSPPEYGYTF
TGTGCCAGCAGCCCACCTGAGTATGGCTACACCTTC
>TRBV10-3|many|.|TRBJ1-1
CAISESSGRDTEAFF
TGTGCCATCAGTGAGTCGAGCGGGAGGGACACTGAAGCTTTCTTT
>TRBV27|many|TRBD1|TRBJ1-3
CASSLTGAGNTIYF
TGTGCCAGCAGCTTAACAGGGGCTGGAAACACCATATATTTT